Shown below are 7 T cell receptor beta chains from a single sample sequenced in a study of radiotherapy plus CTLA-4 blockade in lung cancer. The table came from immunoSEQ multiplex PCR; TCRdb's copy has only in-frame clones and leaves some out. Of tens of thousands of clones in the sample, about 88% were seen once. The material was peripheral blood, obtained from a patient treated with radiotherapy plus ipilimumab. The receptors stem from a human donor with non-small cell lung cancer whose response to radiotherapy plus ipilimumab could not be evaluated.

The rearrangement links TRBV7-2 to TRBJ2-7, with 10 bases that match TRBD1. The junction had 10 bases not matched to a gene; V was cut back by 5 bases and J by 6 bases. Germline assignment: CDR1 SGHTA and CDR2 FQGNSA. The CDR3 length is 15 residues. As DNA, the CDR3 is TGTGCCAGCAGCCTGCCTGGGACAGGGGTGGGCGAGCAGTACTTC. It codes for CASSLPGTGVGEQYF. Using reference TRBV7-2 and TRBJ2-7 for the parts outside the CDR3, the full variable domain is GAGVSQSPSNKVTEKGKDVELRCDPISGHTALYWYRQSLGQGLEFLIYFQGNSAPDKSGLPSDRFSAERTGGSVSTLTIQRTQQEDSAVYLCASSLPGTGVGEQYFGPGTRLTVT.

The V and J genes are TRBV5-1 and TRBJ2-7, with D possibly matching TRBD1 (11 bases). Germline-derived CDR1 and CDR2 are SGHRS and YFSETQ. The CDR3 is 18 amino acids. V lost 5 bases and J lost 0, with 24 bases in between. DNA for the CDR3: TGCGCCAGCAGGGGACAGGGGGTAGCGGGAGGTTTCTCCTACGAGCAGTACTTC. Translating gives CASRGQGVAGGFSYEQYF.

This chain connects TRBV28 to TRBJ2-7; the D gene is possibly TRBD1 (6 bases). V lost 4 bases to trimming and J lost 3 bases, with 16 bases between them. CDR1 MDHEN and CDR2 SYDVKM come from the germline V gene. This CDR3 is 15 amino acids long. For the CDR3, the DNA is TGTGCCAGCAGTTCAAGACAGGAAAGAATCTACGAGCAGTACTTC. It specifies CASSSRQERIYEQYF.

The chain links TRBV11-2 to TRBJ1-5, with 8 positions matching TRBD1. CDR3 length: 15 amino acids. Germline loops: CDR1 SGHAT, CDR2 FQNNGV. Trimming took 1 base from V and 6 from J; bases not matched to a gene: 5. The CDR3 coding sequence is TGTGCCAGCAGCTTAGCGGGACAGGCCAGTCAGCCCCAGCATTTT. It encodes CASSLAGQASQPQHF. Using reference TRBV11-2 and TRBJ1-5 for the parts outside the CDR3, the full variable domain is EAGVAQSPRYKIIEKRQSVAFWCNPISGHATLYWYQQILGQGPKLLIQFQNNGVVDDSQLPKDRFSAERLKGVDSTLKIQPAKLEDSAVYLCASSLAGQASQPQHFGDGTRLSIL.

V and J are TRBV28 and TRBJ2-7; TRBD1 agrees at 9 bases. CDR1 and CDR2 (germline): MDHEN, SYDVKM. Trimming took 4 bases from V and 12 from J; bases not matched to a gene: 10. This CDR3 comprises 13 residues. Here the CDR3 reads CASSSRDRAPGYF. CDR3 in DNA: TGTGCCAGCAGTTCCCGGGACAGGGCCCCCGGGTACTTC.

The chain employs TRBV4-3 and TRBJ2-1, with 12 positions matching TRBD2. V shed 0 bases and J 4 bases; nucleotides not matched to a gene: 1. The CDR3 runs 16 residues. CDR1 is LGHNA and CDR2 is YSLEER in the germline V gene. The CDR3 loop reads CASSQDGTSGYNEQFF. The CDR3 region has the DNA TGCGCCAGCAGCCAAGATGGGACTAGCGGGTACAATGAGCAGTTCTTC.

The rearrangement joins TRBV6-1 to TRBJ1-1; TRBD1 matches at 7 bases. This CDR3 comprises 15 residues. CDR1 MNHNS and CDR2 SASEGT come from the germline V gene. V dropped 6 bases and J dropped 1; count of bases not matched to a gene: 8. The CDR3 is CASRTQGWGNTEAFF. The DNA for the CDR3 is TGTGCCAGCAGAACACAGGGGTGGGGGAACACTGAAGCTTTCTTT.